The 32 T cell receptor beta chains below come from one sample, sequenced in a study of T cells in Graves' hyperthyroidism and ophthalmopathy. RNA transcripts were the template for amplifying TCR beta CDR3 regions. First-round RT-PCR of the TCR CDR3 relied on the HTBI primer set. TCRdb re-analysed the multiplex PCR reads in MiXCR, keeping a single row per CDR3 protein. The profile shows about 500,000 distinct CDR3 sequences, 15% to 20% of them singletons. The sequenced sample consisted of blood. These receptors originate from a woman aged 30 to 39 with Graves' ophthalmopathy.

There are many counts of this clonotype. The chain combines TRBV14 with TRBJ1-1; the D is unclear. Trimming left V 0 bases short and J 4 bases short, with 12 bases between. The CDR3 has 15 amino acids. The germline V gene has CDR1 SGHDN and CDR2 FVKESK. CDR3 DNA: TGTGCCAGCAGCCAAGACGTAAATCTGATCACTGAAGCTTTCTTT. This codes for CASSQDVNLITEAFF.

The chain couples TRBV28 to TRBJ2-7, with D possibly being TRBD1 or TRBD2 (5 bases each). Germline CDR1 reads MDHEN; CDR2 reads SYDVKM. The V end was cut by 7 bases, the J end by 1 base, with 14 bases between. The CDR3 consists of 14 residues. The CDR3 nucleotides read TGTGCCAGCATCGACCGGGACGGTTCCTACGAGCAGTACTTC. It codes for CASIDRDGSYEQYF.

This chain uses TRBV4-2 with TRBJ2-1; 13 nucleotides align to TRBD2. J lost 6 bases, V lost 0 bases, and 11 bases had no gene match. Per the germline V gene, CDR1 is LGHNA and CDR2 is YNFKEQ. The CDR3 runs to 19 residues. CDR3 region: CASSQDLPPGTSGINEQFF. As DNA, the CDR3 is TGTGCCAGCAGCCAAGATTTGCCGCCCGGGACTAGCGGGATCAATGAGCAGTTCTTC.

The chain links TRBV20-1 to TRBJ2-3; 7 nucleotides line up with TRBD1. V trimming: 6 bases; J trimming: 2 bases; junction bases outside the gene matches: 8. Germline V gene lookup returns CDR1 DFQATT and CDR2 SNEGSKA (reference sequence). The CDR3 spans 14 residues. The CDR3 loop is CSAIKQGPTDTQYF. The CDR3 DNA is TGCAGTGCCATAAAACAGGGGCCCACAGATACGCAGTATTTT.

This clonotype was detected many times. Here the CDR3 DNA reads TGCGCCAGCAGCACGAGGACAGGGGACGAGACCCAGTACTTC. This sequence encodes CASSTRTGDETQYF. The chain has TRBV5-1 and TRBJ2-5; 9 bases fit TRBD1. V gave up 4 bases and J gave up 5 bases; unmatched junction bases: 6. This CDR3 is 14 amino acids long. Germline V CDR1 and CDR2: SGHRS, YFSETQ.

This clonotype was counted only a few times. The V call is TRBV6-2 or TRBV6-3, the J call TRBJ1-2; D is uncertain. Between the trimmed V and J ends, which lost 4 bases and 8 bases, there was a span of 14 bases. CDR3 length equals 13 residues. Germline V gene sequence: CDR1 MNHEY, CDR2 SVGEGT. CDR3 in amino acids: CASSSPYAGGYTF. In DNA, the CDR3 is TGTGCCAGCAGTTCCCCGTACGCGGGCGGCTACACCTTC.

The chain uses TRBV7-3 and TRBJ1-5; no clear D. Between the trimmed V and J ends, which lost 2 bases and 6 bases, there was a span of 8 bases. CDR3 length: 13 residues. Germline V gene data show CDR1 as SGHTA and CDR2 as FQGTGA. Written as DNA, the CDR3 is TGTGCCAGCAGCTTATGGACTAGTCAGCCCCAGCATTTT. Its protein product is CASSLWTSQPQHF.

This clonotype was found many times. V usage is TRBV20-1 and J usage is TRBJ2-1; 15 positions match TRBD2. The CDR3 has 18 residues. With V trimmed by 1 base and J by 0 bases, 4 bases remained unmatched. Germline values: CDR1 DFQATT, CDR2 SNEGSKA (reference sequence). The CDR3 DNA reads as TGCAGTGCTAGAGGGACTAGCGGGAGGGGAAGCTCCTACAATGAGCAGTTCTTC. This codes for CSARGTSGRGSSYNEQFF.

This clonotype was detected ten times or more. The rearrangement joins TRBV7-2 to TRBJ2-1, with D possibly TRBD2 on 6 matching bases. CDR3 length: 14 residues. Germline V gives CDR1 SGHTA, CDR2 FQGNSA. The V gene lost 4 bases and the J gene lost 8 bases, with 15 bases spanning the gap. CDR3 coding DNA: TGTGCCAGCAGCTCGGATACTATAGCGGATGAGCAGTTCTTC. Amino acid sequence: CASSSDTIADEQFF.

Many counts were recorded for this clonotype. The gene calls are TRBV20-1 and TRBJ2-7; D is perhaps TRBD1 (6 bases). With 7 bases removed from V and 5 bases from J, the gap between germline ends came to 21 bases. Germline CDR1 is DFQATT and CDR2 is SNEGSKA (reference sequence). The CDR3 is 14 residues long. As DNA, the CDR3 is TGCAGTGTTAGTAACAGGGCTCCCTGGGACGAGCAGTACTTC. Amino acids: CSVSNRAPWDEQYF.

The J gene is TRBJ2-1, the V gene TRBV3-1; no clear D gene. The germline gives CDR1 LGHDT, CDR2 YNNKEL (reference sequence). The CDR3 consists of 15 residues. V lost 4 bases to trimming and J lost 0 bases, with 10 bases between them. The CDR3 region has the DNA TGTGCCAGCAGCCGTTGGGTAGACTCCTACAATGAGCAGTTCTTC. Its translation: CASSRWVDSYNEQFF.

Here the CDR3 DNA reads TGTGCCAGCAGTCGACCCGGGGGAAAGGCCTACGAGCAGTACTTC. It specifies CASSRPGGKAYEQYF. The chain combines TRBV28 with TRBJ2-7; possibly TRBD2 for D (6 bases). The CDR3 loop spans 15 amino acids. The V end lost 5 bases, the J end lost 2 bases, and 16 bases lay between the germline ends. Germline V gives CDR1 MDHEN, CDR2 SYDVKM.

This clonotype was observed many times. The V call is TRBV27, the J call TRBJ1-5; TRBD1 matches at 8 bases. The CDR3 has 16 amino acids. Per the germline V gene, CDR1 is MNHEY and CDR2 is SMNVEV (reference sequence). V was clipped by 4 bases and J by 1 base; unmatched bases: 6. CDR3 sequence: CASSSGTGRSNQPQHF. The CDR3 DNA reads as TGTGCCAGCAGTTCAGGGACAGGTAGGAGCAATCAGCCCCAGCATTTT.

This clonotype was seen ten or more times. The chain carries TRBV30 and TRBJ1-4; D is unresolved. With 0 bases removed from V and 8 bases from J, the gap between germline ends came to 10 bases. This CDR3 is 13 amino acids long. The germline V gene has CDR1 GTSNPN and CDR2 SVGIG (reference sequence). CDR3 nucleotide sequence: TGTGCCTGGAGTGTACTTCCCGCGGAAAAACTGTTTTTT. Translation: CAWSVLPAEKLFF. Variable domain in full (rest from reference TRBV30 and TRBJ1-4): SQTIHQWPATLVQPVGSPLSLECTVEGTSNPNLYWYRQAAGRGLQLLFYSVGIGQISSEVPQNLSASRPQDRQFILSSKKLLLSDSGFYLCAWSVLPAEKLFFGSGTQLSVL.

The J gene is TRBJ1-1, the V gene TRBV3-1; TRBD1 is a possible D gene (6 bases). From germline, CDR1 is LGHDT and CDR2 YNNKEL (reference sequence). CDR3 length equals 14 residues. V was shortened by 8 bases and J by 1 base, with 14 bases between the two germline ends. Here the CDR3 reads CASGIQGWNTEAFF. The DNA of the CDR3 is TGTGCCAGCGGAATACAGGGTTGGAACACTGAAGCTTTCTTT.

J is TRBJ2-6 and V is TRBV20-1, with D possibly being TRBD1 or TRBD2 (6 bases each). V dropped 1 base and J dropped 0 bases, with 10 bases sitting between them. Looked up from germline, CDR1 is DFQATT and CDR2 is SNEGSKA (reference sequence). The CDR3 spans 16 residues. The CDR3: CSARGRDTSGANVLTF. CDR3 nucleotide sequence: TGCAGTGCTAGAGGGCGGGACACCTCTGGGGCCAACGTCCTGACTTTC.

This clonotype was found many times. The genes are TRBV28 and TRBJ2-5; D ambiguous. There are 10 residues in the CDR3. Germline CDR1 reads MDHEN; CDR2 reads SYDVKM. Trimming removed 10 bases at V and 3 bases at J, with 6 bases between. CDR3 loop: CATLEETQYF. The CDR3 DNA reads as TGTGCCACCTTAGAAGAGACCCAGTACTTC. The full variable domain, with the rest looked up from reference TRBV28 and TRBJ2-5, is DVKVTQSSRYLVKRTGEKVFLECVQDMDHENMFWYRQDPGLGLRLIYFSYDVKMKEKGDIPEGYSVSREKKERFSLILESASTNQTSMYLCATLEETQYFGPGTRLLVL.

The chain couples TRBV12-3 or TRBV12-4 to TRBJ2-2, with D tentatively TRBD2 (7 bases). The germline V and J ends were trimmed by 5 bases and 4 bases, with 14 bases remaining between them. This CDR3 has 15 residues. DNA for the CDR3: TGTGCCAGCAGTCGGGGGGCGGTTAGCACCGGGGAGCTGTTTTTT. It yields the protein CASSRGAVSTGELFF.

This clonotype was seen at least ten times. Here the CDR3 DNA reads TGCGCCAGCAGCTTTGCATCTAGCGGGAGGGTCAATGAGCAGTTCTTC. This gives the protein CASSFASSGRVNEQFF. The rearrangement uses TRBV5-1 and TRBJ2-1, with 12 bases matching TRBD2. This CDR3 comprises 16 residues. Per germline, CDR1 SGHRS and CDR2 YFSETQ. After removal of 2 bases from V and 6 bases from J, the junction contained 6 bases not matched to a gene.

This clonotype has at least ten counts. The chain couples TRBV28 to TRBJ2-5; D is unresolved. The V end was cut by 7 bases, the J end by 5 bases, with 14 bases between. The CDR3 totals 13 residues. Germline V lookup: CDR1 MDHEN, CDR2 SYDVKM. The CDR3 loop reads CASTPLGRETQYF. CDR3 nucleotide sequence: TGTGCCAGCACGCCGCTAGGGCGGGAGACCCAGTACTTC.

This clonotype was seen only a few times. V is TRBV12-3 or TRBV12-4 and J is TRBJ1-4; no firm D call. With 4 bases removed from V and 8 bases from J, the gap between germline ends came to 5 bases. CDR3 length equals 11 residues. In nucleotides, the CDR3 is TGTGCCAGCAGTTCAATAGAAAAACTGTTTTTT. Its translation: CASSSIEKLFF.

This clonotype was recorded at least ten times. The chain links TRBV6-1 to TRBJ2-5; D is perhaps TRBD1 or TRBD2 (5 bases each). The CDR3 loop spans 13 amino acids. Trimming shortened V by 8 bases and J by 5 bases, and 15 bases separated the two germline ends. In germline, CDR1 is MNHNS, CDR2 SASEGT. The CDR3 DNA is TGTGCCAGCGCGGGCAGGGAATACGAGACCCAGTACTTC. Protein sequence: CASAGREYETQYF.

In the case of this clonotype: This sequence may be a read error, since a much larger clone differs from it by one base. This chain uses TRBV15 with TRBJ2-7; TRBD1 matches 9 bases. Unmatched junction bases numbered 13, after V lost 0 bases and J lost 7 bases. This CDR3 has 17 amino acids. CDR1 and CDR2 from the germline V gene are LNHNV and YYDKDF (reference sequence). The CDR3: CATSRDFLGQGVNEQYF. DNA of the CDR3: TGTGCCACCAGCAGAGATTTTTTGGGACAGGGCGTGAATGAGCAGTACTTC.

This clonotype was counted ten times or more. This chain joins TRBV11-2 and TRBJ1-2; TRBD1 is a possible D gene (5 bases). CDR3 length: 17 amino acids. The germline V gene encodes CDR1 SGHAT and CDR2 FQNNGV. The V end lost 5 bases, the J end lost 3 bases, and 22 bases lay between the germline ends. The DNA of the CDR3 is TGTGCCAGCAGCAATAGCCCTAGGACAACTCTGGACTATGGCTACACCTTC. This gives the protein CASSNSPRTTLDYGYTF.

The rearrangement links TRBV28 to TRBJ2-5, with D possibly matching TRBD2 (5 bases). Germline V CDR1 and CDR2: MDHEN, SYDVKM. The CDR3 contains 15 residues. Trimming left V 3 bases short and J 3 bases short, with 14 bases between. The CDR3 DNA reads TGTGCCAGCAGTTTCCCGCAAGAGGGCGAAGAGACCCAGTACTTC. It codes for CASSFPQEGEETQYF.

This chain links TRBV9 with TRBJ2-1; D possibly corresponds to TRBD1 (6 bases). CDR1 and CDR2 (germline): SGDLS, YYNGEE. The CDR3 consists of 15 residues. Between the trimmed V and J ends, which lost 0 bases and 6 bases, there was a span of 13 bases. The CDR3 reads CASSVAREGGNEQFF. DNA for the CDR3: TGTGCCAGCAGCGTAGCCCGGGAAGGGGGCAATGAGCAGTTCTTC.

The sample holds a few counts of this clonotype. V and J are TRBV7-3 and TRBJ2-1, with D hard to call. There are 14 residues in the CDR3. Trimming cost V 1 base and J 5 bases, with 9 bases left between them. Germline V gives CDR1 SGHTA, CDR2 FQGTGA. The CDR3 DNA reads as TGTGCCAGCAGCTTAAAGGCATTTGACAATGAGCAGTTCTTC. Amino acids: CASSLKAFDNEQFF. Supplemented by reference TRBV7-3 and TRBJ2-1, the full variable domain reads GAGVSQTPSNKVTEKGKYVELRCDPISGHTALYWYRQSLGQGPEFLIYFQGTGAADDSGLPNDRFFAVRPEGSVSTLKIQRTERGDSAVYLCASSLKAFDNEQFFGPGTRLTVL.

This clonotype was seen ten or more times. The CDR3 DNA reads TGTGCCAGCAGTTTCCCTCTCAGACAGGGGGCCACAGATACGCAGTATTTT. Translating gives CASSFPLRQGATDTQYF. The rearrangement links TRBV28 to TRBJ2-3; TRBD1 matches 10 bases. The germline V gene has CDR1 MDHEN and CDR2 SYDVKM. The CDR3 runs to 17 residues. With 3 bases clipped from V and 2 bases from J, the junction kept 8 bases outside the gene matches.

This clonotype was recorded at least ten times. The chain is built from TRBV15 and TRBJ2-5; 8 nucleotides agree with TRBD1. Germline-derived CDR1 and CDR2 are LNHNV and YYDKDF (reference sequence). There are 14 residues in the CDR3. The junction had 3 bases not matched to a gene; V was cut back by 2 bases and J by 4 bases. CDR3 sequence (DNA): TGTGCCACCAGCAGACAGGGGGCGGGAGAGACCCAGTACTTC. Its translation is CATSRQGAGETQYF.

This clonotype was detected ten times or more. The rearrangement links TRBV28 to TRBJ2-1, with unresolved D. This CDR3 spans 10 amino acids. Trimming left V 4 bases short and J 9 bases short, with 4 bases between. The germline CDR1 and CDR2 sequences are MDHEN and SYDVKM. CDR3 coding DNA: TGTGCCAGCAGTTCGGGTGAGCAGTTCTTC. This codes for CASSSGEQFF.

This clonotype was counted between two and nine times. The chain has TRBV11-2 and TRBJ2-2, with D hard to call. V was cut by 1 base and J by 3 bases, with 9 bases left in between. Germline V lookup: CDR1 SGHAT, CDR2 FQNNGV. The CDR3 consists of 15 residues. CDR3 sequence reads: CASSLAAVDTGELFF. As DNA, the CDR3 is TGTGCCAGCAGCTTAGCGGCAGTTGACACCGGGGAGCTGTTTTTT.

In this sample, this clonotype turned up many times. The V and J genes are TRBV7-9 and TRBJ2-5; the D is unclear. Germline CDR1 SEHNR, CDR2 FQNEAQ (reference sequence). Trimming removed 5 bases at V and 5 bases at J, with 9 bases between. The CDR3 runs 12 residues. This chain's CDR3 is CASSPVEETQYF. As DNA, the CDR3 is TGTGCCAGCAGCCCAGTGGAGGAGACCCAGTACTTC.